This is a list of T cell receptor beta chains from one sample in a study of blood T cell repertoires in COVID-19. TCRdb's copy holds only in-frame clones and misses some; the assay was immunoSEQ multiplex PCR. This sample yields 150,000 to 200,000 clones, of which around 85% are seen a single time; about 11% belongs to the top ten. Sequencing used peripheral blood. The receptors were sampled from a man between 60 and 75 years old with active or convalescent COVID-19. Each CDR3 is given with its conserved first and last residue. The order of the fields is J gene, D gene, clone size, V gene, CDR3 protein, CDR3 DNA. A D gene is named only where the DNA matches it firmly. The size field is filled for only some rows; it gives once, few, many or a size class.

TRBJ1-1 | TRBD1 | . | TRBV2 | CASRITGDAEAFF | TGTGCCAGCAGGATTACAGGGGACGCTGAAGCTTTCTTT
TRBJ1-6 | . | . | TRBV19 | CASSTYLGADNSPLHF | TGTGCCAGTAGTACCTACTTAGGGGCAGATAATTCACCCCTCCACTTT
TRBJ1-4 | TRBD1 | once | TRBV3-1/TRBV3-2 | CASSPRGTANEKLFF | TGTGCCAGCAGCCCTAGGGGGACAGCTAATGAAAAACTGTTTTTT
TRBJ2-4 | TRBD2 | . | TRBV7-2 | CASSLTSEYRNIQYF | TGTGCCAGCAGCTTGACTAGCGAATACAGAAACATTCAGTACTTC
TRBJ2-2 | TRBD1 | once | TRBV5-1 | CASSTGTDYTGELFF | TGCGCCAGCAGCACGGGGACAGACTACACCGGGGAGCTGTTTTTT
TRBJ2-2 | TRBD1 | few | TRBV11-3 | CASSLVNRGQAGELFF | TGTGCCAGCAGCTTAGTCAACAGGGGGCAGGCCGGGGAGCTGTTTTTT
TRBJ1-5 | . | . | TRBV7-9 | CASSLGQSNQPQHF | TGTGCCAGCAGCTTAGGACAGAGCAATCAGCCCCAGCATTTT
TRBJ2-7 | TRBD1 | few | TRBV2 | CASSDGTGIDEQYF | TGTGCCAGCAGTGACGGGACAGGGATCGACGAGCAGTACTTC
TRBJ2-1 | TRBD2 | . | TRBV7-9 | CASERERALGNEQFF | TGTGCCAGCGAGCGGGAGAGAGCCTTGGGGAATGAGCAGTTCTTC
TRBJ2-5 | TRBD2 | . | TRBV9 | CASSHSSRLAGDQETQYF | TGTGCCAGCAGCCACTCATCTCGACTAGCGGGGGACCAAGAGACCCAGTACTTC
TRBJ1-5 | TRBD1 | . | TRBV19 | CASSPPGQLYQPQHF | TGTGCCAGTAGCCCACCGGGACAGCTCTATCAGCCCCAGCATTTT
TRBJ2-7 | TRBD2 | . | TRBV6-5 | CASRPLAGDSYEQYF | TGTGCCAGCAGACCACTAGCGGGAGACTCCTACGAGCAGTACTTC
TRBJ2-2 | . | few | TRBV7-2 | CASSFDSSAVGELFF | TGTGCCAGCAGCTTTGATTCTAGCGCGGTCGGGGAGCTGTTTTTT
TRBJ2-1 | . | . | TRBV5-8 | CASSLRLYNEQFF | TGTGCCAGCAGCTTGAGACTCTACAATGAGCAGTTCTTC
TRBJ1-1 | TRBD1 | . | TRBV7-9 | CASSPGDRVNTEAFF | TGTGCCAGCAGCCCGGGGGACAGGGTGAACACTGAAGCTTTCTTT
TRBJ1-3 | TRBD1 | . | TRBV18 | CASSPGQGRNTIYF | TGTGCCAGCTCACCTGGACAGGGAAGAAACACCATATATTTT
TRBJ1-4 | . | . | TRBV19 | CASRNQETNEKLFF | TGTGCCAGTAGGAACCAGGAAACTAATGAAAAACTGTTTTTT
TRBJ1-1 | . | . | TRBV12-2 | CASRLVPGLSTEAFF | TGTGCAAGTCGCTTAGTACCGGGACTGAGCACTGAAGCTTTCTTT
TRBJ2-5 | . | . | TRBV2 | CASSEALQGVGETQYF | TGTGCCAGCAGTGAAGCGCTTCAAGGAGTCGGGGAGACCCAGTACTTC
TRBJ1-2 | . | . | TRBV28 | CASSLLPGISNYGYTF | TGTGCCAGCAGCCTCCTCCCGGGGATTTCTAACTATGGCTACACCTTC
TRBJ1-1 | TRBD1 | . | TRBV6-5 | CASSWGQAIMNTEAFF | TGTGCCAGCAGTTGGGGACAGGCAATCATGAACACTGAAGCTTTCTTT
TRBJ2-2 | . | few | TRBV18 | CASSPILSGQGTGELFF | TGTGCCAGCTCACCTATCTTATCCGGGCAGGGCACCGGGGAGCTGTTTTTT
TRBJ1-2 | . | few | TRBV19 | CASSSTWRGRDYGYTF | TGTGCCAGTAGTAGCACTTGGAGGGGCCGGGACTATGGCTACACCTTC
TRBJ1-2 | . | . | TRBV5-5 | CASSLLGRDYGYTF | TGTGCCAGCAGCTTGCTCGGCAGGGACTATGGCTACACCTTC
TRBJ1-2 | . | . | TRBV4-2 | CASSQERDIHLYGYTF | TGTGCCAGCAGCCAAGAACGGGACATACATCTCTATGGCTACACCTTC
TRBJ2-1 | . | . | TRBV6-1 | CASSDLRDEQFF | TGTGCCAGCAGTGACCTCCGCGATGAGCAGTTCTTC
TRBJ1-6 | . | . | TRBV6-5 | CASSPTGDLGSPLHF | TGTGCCAGCTCGCCTACGGGGGATCTAGGTTCACCCCTCCACTTT
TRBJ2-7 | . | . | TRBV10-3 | CAISESGRGSSYEQYF | TGTGCCATCAGTGAGTCGGGACGGGGGAGCTCCTACGAGCAGTACTTC
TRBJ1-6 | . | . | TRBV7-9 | CASSPQGGNNSPLHF | TGTGCCAGCAGCCCTCAGGGCGGCAATAATTCACCCCTCCACTTT
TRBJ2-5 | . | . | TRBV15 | CATSPFQAETQYF | TGTGCCACCAGCCCCTTTCAAGCGGAGACCCAGTACTTC
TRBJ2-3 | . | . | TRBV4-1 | CASRRGAASTDTQYF | TGCGCCAGCCGCCGCGGAGCGGCGAGCACAGATACGCAGTATTTT
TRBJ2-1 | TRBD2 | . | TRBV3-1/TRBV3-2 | CASSLIAGLSSYNEQFF | TGTGCCAGCAGCCTCATAGCGGGGTTGAGCTCCTACAATGAGCAGTTCTTC
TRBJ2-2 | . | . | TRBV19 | CASRGPANTGELFF | TGTGCCAGTAGGGGGCCCGCGAACACCGGGGAGCTGTTTTTT
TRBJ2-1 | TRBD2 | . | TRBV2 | CASSEQLSSGRASSYNEQFF | TGTGCCAGCAGTGAACAACTTAGTAGCGGGAGGGCCAGCTCCTACAATGAGCAGTTCTTC
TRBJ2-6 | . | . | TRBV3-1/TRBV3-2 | CASSQDLGRGANVLTF | TGTGCCAGCAGCCAAGATCTAGGGAGAGGGGCCAACGTCCTGACTTTC
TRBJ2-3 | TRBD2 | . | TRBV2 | CASSELAGELTDTQYF | TGTGCCAGCAGTGAATTAGCGGGAGAGCTCACAGATACGCAGTATTTT